These T cell receptor beta chains were read from a single sample in a study of T cell responses to AZD1222 COVID-19 vaccine. Clones were read by immunoSEQ multiplex PCR, and TCRdb kept only the in-frame ones, dropping some. Found here are about 140,000 clones, roughly 90% of them singletons; the top ten hold more than 5.5%. Specimen: peripheral blood, collected on day 0 of AZD1222 vaccination. The receptors stem from an adult in good health. The CDR3 runs from the conserved cysteine through the conserved F or W. Each record gives: V gene, J gene, clone size, D gene, CDR3 DNA, CDR3 protein. D genes are given only for firm matches. The size entry is marked missing in some rows and otherwise reads once, few, many or a size class.

V gene: TRBV21-1
J gene: TRBJ1-5
clone size: -
D gene: -
CDR3 DNA: TGTGCCAGCAGCCCCGAAAGGGGAGTGAGCAATCAGCCCCAGCATTTT
CDR3 protein: CASSPERGVSNQPQHF

V gene: TRBV7-8
J gene: TRBJ1-5
clone size: -
D gene: -
CDR3 DNA: TGTGCCAGCAGCCTCCGGGACAGCAATCAGCCCCAGCATTTT
CDR3 protein: CASSLRDSNQPQHF

V gene: TRBV28
J gene: TRBJ2-7
clone size: -
D gene: -
CDR3 DNA: TGTGCCAGCTCGGGCGACCACTACGAGCAGTACTTC
CDR3 protein: CASSGDHYEQYF

V gene: TRBV15
J gene: TRBJ1-6
clone size: -
D gene: TRBD1
CDR3 DNA: TGTGCCACCAGCTTGACCGGACAGGGTGGAAATTCACCCCTCCACTTT
CDR3 protein: CATSLTGQGGNSPLHF

V gene: TRBV10-3
J gene: TRBJ2-3
clone size: -
D gene: TRBD1
CDR3 DNA: TGTGCCATCAGTGAGATCGGACAGGGCCCCGATACGCAGTATTTT
CDR3 protein: CAISEIGQGPDTQYF

V gene: TRBV6-5
J gene: TRBJ2-7
clone size: -
D gene: TRBD2
CDR3 DNA: TGTGCCAGTCTCAAAGCGGGAGGTCACCCCTACGAGCAGTACTTC
CDR3 protein: CASLKAGGHPYEQYF

V gene: TRBV10-3
J gene: TRBJ2-1
clone size: -
D gene: -
CDR3 DNA: TGTGCCATCAGTGAGTTAGTGCTTTCGCTATACAATGAGCAGTTCTTC
CDR3 protein: CAISELVLSLYNEQFF

V gene: TRBV2
J gene: TRBJ2-2
clone size: -
D gene: TRBD2
CDR3 DNA: TGTGCCAGCAGTGGACGGACTAGCACCGGGGAGCTGTTTTTT
CDR3 protein: CASSGRTSTGELFF

V gene: TRBV28
J gene: TRBJ1-4
clone size: once
D gene: -
CDR3 DNA: TGTGCCAGCAGTTTCTCCCCGGGGGGCGGCGAAAAACTGTTTTTT
CDR3 protein: CASSFSPGGGEKLFF

V gene: TRBV18
J gene: TRBJ1-2
clone size: -
D gene: TRBD1
CDR3 DNA: TGTGCCAGCTCACGGGCGGGACAGGGCTTCTATGGCTACACCTTC
CDR3 protein: CASSRAGQGFYGYTF

V gene: TRBV7-9
J gene: TRBJ2-1
clone size: -
D gene: -
CDR3 DNA: TGTGCCAGCAGCTTAGCCCAGGGCTCCTACAATGAGCAGTTCTTC
CDR3 protein: CASSLAQGSYNEQFF

V gene: TRBV5-1
J gene: TRBJ1-4
clone size: -
D gene: TRBD1
CDR3 DNA: TGCGCCAGCAGCTCGTACAGGGGATTAACTAATGAAAAACTGTTTTTT
CDR3 protein: CASSSYRGLTNEKLFF

V gene: TRBV9
J gene: TRBJ1-2
clone size: -
D gene: TRBD1
CDR3 DNA: TGTGCCAGCACCTTAAGTGGGACAGACTATGGCTACACCTTC
CDR3 protein: CASTLSGTDYGYTF

V gene: TRBV5-4
J gene: TRBJ2-7
clone size: once
D gene: TRBD2
CDR3 DNA: TGTGCCAGCAGCCCAGGACTAGCCGATCGCGACGAGCAGTACTTC
CDR3 protein: CASSPGLADRDEQYF

V gene: TRBV12-5
J gene: TRBJ2-1
clone size: -
D gene: -
CDR3 DNA: TGTGCTAGTGGTTTGGTAGGGAACAATGAGCAGTTCTTC
CDR3 protein: CASGLVGNNEQFF

V gene: TRBV7-9
J gene: TRBJ2-1
clone size: -
D gene: TRBD2
CDR3 DNA: TGTGCCAGCAGCTTTCCTCTAGCGGGAGAAGGCAATGAGCAGTTCTTC
CDR3 protein: CASSFPLAGEGNEQFF

V gene: TRBV5-1
J gene: TRBJ1-4
clone size: -
D gene: -
CDR3 DNA: TGCGCCAGCAGACGGGAAGGGGGTAATGAAAAACTGTTTTTT
CDR3 protein: CASRREGGNEKLFF

V gene: TRBV9
J gene: TRBJ1-5
clone size: -
D gene: -
CDR3 DNA: TGTGCCAGCAGCGGCGGGGCGACACACCAGCCCCAGCATTTT
CDR3 protein: CASSGGATHQPQHF

V gene: TRBV10-3
J gene: TRBJ2-1
clone size: -
D gene: -
CDR3 DNA: TGTGCCATCAGTGACAGGGTTAGAAGCGATGAGCAGTTCTTC
CDR3 protein: CAISDRVRSDEQFF

V gene: TRBV6-5
J gene: TRBJ1-5
clone size: -
D gene: TRBD1
CDR3 DNA: TGTGCCAGCCGGACAGGGCCTTTAGAGCCCCAGCATTTT
CDR3 protein: CASRTGPLEPQHF

V gene: TRBV3-1/TRBV3-2
J gene: TRBJ2-7
clone size: -
D gene: TRBD1
CDR3 DNA: TGTGCCAGCAGCCAAGATACGGACAGGGGGCAAGGCGAGCAGTACTTC
CDR3 protein: CASSQDTDRGQGEQYF

V gene: TRBV10-3
J gene: TRBJ1-5
clone size: once
D gene: -
CDR3 DNA: TGTGCCATCAGTGAGGGGGGCGGCACAGGCCCTTCTTTT
CDR3 protein: CAISEGGGTGPSF

V gene: TRBV9
J gene: TRBJ2-7
clone size: -
D gene: TRBD1
CDR3 DNA: TGTGCCAGCAGCCCCCACATCAGGGACAGGGTCTACGAGCAGTACTTC
CDR3 protein: CASSPHIRDRVYEQYF

V gene: TRBV29-1
J gene: TRBJ2-1
clone size: -
D gene: TRBD1
CDR3 DNA: TGCAGCGTTTCCGGACAGGGGGATAGCAATGAGCAGTTCTTC
CDR3 protein: CSVSGQGDSNEQFF

V gene: TRBV16
J gene: TRBJ1-6
clone size: -
D gene: TRBD1
CDR3 DNA: TGTGCCAGCAGCCTCGGGACAGTTAATTCACCCCTCCACTTT
CDR3 protein: CASSLGTVNSPLHF

V gene: TRBV5-1
J gene: TRBJ1-1
clone size: -
D gene: -
CDR3 DNA: TGCGCCAGCAGCTTGGGGCTCCCGGCAGGGGCTTTCTTT
CDR3 protein: CASSLGLPAGAFF

V gene: TRBV6-5
J gene: TRBJ1-3
clone size: -
D gene: -
CDR3 DNA: TGTGCCAGCCTGAGGGCTGGAAACACCATATATTTT
CDR3 protein: CASLRAGNTIYF

V gene: TRBV7-2
J gene: TRBJ2-7
clone size: -
D gene: TRBD2
CDR3 DNA: TGTGCCAGCAGTTATAGCGGGGGCATTACCTACGAGCAGTACTTC
CDR3 protein: CASSYSGGITYEQYF

V gene: TRBV6-5
J gene: TRBJ2-3
clone size: -
D gene: TRBD1
CDR3 DNA: TGTGCCAGCAGGAGGGGACAGTTAACAGATACGCAGTATTTT
CDR3 protein: CASRRGQLTDTQYF

V gene: TRBV4-3
J gene: TRBJ1-5
clone size: -
D gene: TRBD1
CDR3 DNA: TGCGCCAGCAGCCAAGGGACAGGGGAGGAGCAGCCCCAGCATTTT
CDR3 protein: CASSQGTGEEQPQHF

V gene: TRBV30
J gene: TRBJ2-4
clone size: -
D gene: -
CDR3 DNA: TGTGCCTGGAGTGTAAGGTCCGGGGTTCTAGCCAAAAACATTCAGTACTTC
CDR3 protein: CAWSVRSGVLAKNIQYF

V gene: TRBV11-3
J gene: TRBJ2-1
clone size: -
D gene: -
CDR3 DNA: TGTGCCAGCAGCCGATACAATGAGCAGTTCTTC
CDR3 protein: CASSRYNEQFF

V gene: TRBV20-1
J gene: TRBJ1-2
clone size: -
D gene: TRBD1
CDR3 DNA: TGCAGTGCTAGTCGGACAGGGAACAATGGCTACACCTTC
CDR3 protein: CSASRTGNNGYTF

V gene: TRBV5-5
J gene: TRBJ1-4
clone size: -
D gene: -
CDR3 DNA: TGTGCCAGCAGCCCAGGAACAGTTGGTAATGAAAAACTGTTTTTT
CDR3 protein: CASSPGTVGNEKLFF

V gene: TRBV10-3
J gene: TRBJ1-5
clone size: -
D gene: TRBD1
CDR3 DNA: TGTGCCATCAGTGAACAGGGGCCGGGACAGCCCCAGCATTTT
CDR3 protein: CAISEQGPGQPQHF